This T cell receptor (beta chain) was profiled in a study of T cell responses to AZD1222 COVID-19 vaccine. Findings and caveats of the study: Most donors were white British, females outnumbered males, and clonal diversity was possibly underestimated.

This CDR3 has 15 amino acids. Unmatched junction bases numbered 4, after V lost 4 bases and J lost 5 bases. The germline V gene has CDR1 LGHDT and CDR2 YNNKEL (reference sequence). Libraries were prepared by immunoSEQ multiplex PCR; TCRdb keeps only in-frame clonotypes and omits some of them. The table records 84,000 or so clones, roughly nine tenths of them present only once. In regard to this clone: Its target is not known.

The sample was peripheral blood, taken on day 0 of AZD1222 vaccination. This chain uses TRBV3-1 (or the pseudogene TRBV3-2) with TRBJ2-1; 11 bases align to TRBD2. This TCR was recovered from an adult in good health. CDR3 coding DNA: TGTGCCAGCAGCCTGGGGACTAGCGGACACAATGAGCAGTTCTTC. It encodes CASSLGTSGHNEQFF.